Listed below are T cell receptor beta chains from one sample, sequenced in a study of cytomegalovirus exposure and HLA in healthy donors. Clones were read by immunoSEQ multiplex PCR, and TCRdb kept only the in-frame ones, dropping some. The sample shows about 150,000 clones, roughly four fifths of them seen only once. The specimen was PBMCs. Every receptor here comes from a man under 40 in good health and CMV-seropositive. Both conserved end residues are part of each CDR3.

>TRBJ2-3|TRBV6-1
CASSGTGEVGTQYF
>TRBJ2-7|TRBV27
CASSYSTSGGPWEQYF
>TRBJ2-7|TRBV10-3
CAISEGGTFHRYF
>TRBJ1-4|TRBV4-1
CASSLLPTNEKLFF
>TRBJ1-6|TRBV6-5
CASSYLVNSPLHF
>TRBJ2-6|TRBV2
CASSREGQGAAGANVLTF
>TRBJ1-1|TRBV4-1
CASSQGDRTMNTEAFF
>TRBJ1-1|TRBV7-2
CASSPRGTEAFF
>TRBJ2-7|TRBV5-1
CASSLIGIWGSYEQYF
>TRBJ2-5|TRBV7-2
CASSPTMQETQYF
>TRBJ2-5|TRBV9
CASSVSGGAQETQYF
>TRBJ1-6|TRBV15
CATGTGRLSPLHF
>TRBJ1-2|TRBV4-1
CASSQDRGPGGYTF
>TRBJ1-2|TRBV28
CATLGGQGLHGYTF
>TRBJ2-1|TRBV18
CASSPAGGGRYNEQFF
>TRBJ2-3|TRBV7-9
CASGEDNTDTQYF
>TRBJ1-5|TRBV19
CASGEGGPQHF
>TRBJ2-3|TRBV12-5
CASGLGPGDTQYF
>TRBJ2-7|TRBV9
CASSAGAFSYEQYF
>TRBJ1-1|TRBV2
CASRGRDNHEAFF
>TRBJ1-2|TRBV6-5
CASSYATGTGVGYTF
>TRBJ1-2|TRBV11-2
CASSLETGINYGYTF
>TRBJ1-5|TRBV6-4
CASSKGVDSNQPQHF
>TRBJ2-5|TRBV7-9
CASSSGQGKETQYF
>TRBJ2-2|TRBV11-3
CASSDQSPTNYGGELFF
>TRBJ1-1|TRBV2
CASSRVGTEAFF
>TRBJ2-7|TRBV28
CASSFGGTDNEQYF
>TRBJ2-7|TRBV5-8
CASRPYRDTRYEQYF
>TRBJ1-2|TRBV28
CASTETMGFVGRYTF
>TRBJ1-2|TRBV7-9
CASSFRQDYGYTF
>TRBJ2-1|TRBV19
CASSIAGGYYNEQFF
>TRBJ1-1|TRBV28
CAIRGAGNTEAFF
>TRBJ1-2|TRBV4-2
CASSQGQGPNYGYTF
>TRBJ2-7|TRBV5-1
CASSSGRLAGLPYEQYF
>TRBJ1-2|TRBV29-1
CSVAGTGSLSYGYTF
>TRBJ1-5|TRBV7-9
CASSLGTGAQPQHF
>TRBJ2-6|TRBV28
CASSPIRGSGANVLTF
>TRBJ2-6|TRBV5-4
CASRMEISGANVLTF
>TRBJ2-3|TRBV5-6
CASSFAGGPSDTQYF
>TRBJ1-5|TRBV7-9
CASSLGGAGGNQPQHF